This TCR beta chain stems from a study of blood T cell repertoires in COVID-19. Study summary: Acute and convalescent COVID-19 samples came from the United States, Italy and Spain. Sources were T cells, B-cell-depleted T cells, or PBMCs; the material itself was cDNA or gDNA.

Authors' methods: Scientists estimated how many nucleated cells there were by amplifying reference gene primers. Data came from immunoSEQ multiplex PCR; TCRdb stores just in-frame clones and leaves some out. The D gene and trimming were derived from the DNA, and the V and J assignments and clone size from that table. The sample lists roughly 190,000 clones, about 86% occurring once. Germline CDR1 reads SGHVS; CDR2 reads FNYEAQ. This CDR3 comprises 16 residues. V lost 1 base, J lost 3 bases, and 6 bases stayed unmatched. Sequenced sample: peripheral blood. The V call is TRBV7-6, the J call TRBJ2-3; 8 positions agree with TRBD2. The source is a man younger than 35 with active or convalescent COVID-19. The CDR3 DNA sequence: TGTGCCAGCAGCTTAGACTTAGCGGGAAGAACAGATACGCAGTATTTT. This translates into CASSLDLAGRTDTQYF.